Below are 23 T cell receptor beta chains sequenced from a single sample in a study of shared clonotypes between healthy human individuals. Some clones are missing from TCRdb's copy, which holds only in-frame ones; the method was immunoSEQ multiplex PCR. The profile shows hundreds of thousands of clones, 97% of them singletons. Sequencing was done on a sample of naive CD4+ T cells sorted from blood. Subset reported: CD45RA+ positively selected. The receptors here all came from a woman aged 30 to 39 in good health.

V is TRBV9 and J is TRBJ2-1; 9 bases fit TRBD2. The junction had 7 bases not matched to a gene; V was cut back by 2 bases and J by 7 bases. The CDR3 sequence is 15 residues long. Germline V gene lookup returns CDR1 SGDLS and CDR2 YYNGEE. The CDR3 reads CASSVAVAGVNEQFF. The DNA for the CDR3 is TGTGCCAGCAGCGTCGCGGTAGCGGGAGTTAATGAGCAGTTCTTC. The whole variable domain, remainder taken from reference TRBV9 and TRBJ2-1, is DSGVTQTPKHLITATGQRVTLRCSPRSGDLSVYWYQQSLDQGLQFLIQYYNGEERAKGNILERFSAQQFPDLHSELNLSSLELGDSALYFCASSVAVAGVNEQFFGPGTRLTVL.

This rearrangement joins TRBV11-2 to TRBJ2-7; D not certain. V shed 5 bases and J shed 6 bases, with 14 bases lying between them. The CDR3 totals 13 residues. Looked up from germline, CDR1 is SGHAT and CDR2 is FQNNGV. CDR3 in amino acids: CASSPLTRFEQYF. The CDR3 DNA is TGTGCCAGCAGCCCCTTGACTCGATTCGAGCAGTACTTC.

The chain couples TRBV27 to TRBJ2-7; 13 nucleotides align to TRBD2. Germline-derived CDR1 and CDR2 are MNHEY and SMNVEV (reference sequence). This CDR3 comprises 16 residues. V lost 7 bases and J lost 0; bases outside the gene matches: 6. CDR3 nucleotide sequence: TGTGCCAGCATGGGACTAGCGGGAAGGAGCTCCTACGAGCAGTACTTC. Translating it yields CASMGLAGRSSYEQYF.

The V gene is TRBV4-1, the J gene TRBJ2-2, with D unclear. The CDR3 contains 15 residues. CDR1 MGHRA and CDR2 YSYEKL come from the germline V gene. V was shortened by 3 bases and J by 4 bases, with 12 bases between the two germline ends. In DNA form, the CDR3 reads TGCGCCAGCAGCCAGGCGGATCGTGTCACCGGGGAGCTGTTTTTT. Translated, it gives CASSQADRVTGELFF.

This clone is a singleton in its sample. V is TRBV28 and J is TRBJ1-4, with D perhaps matching TRBD1 (6 bases). The CDR3 has 15 amino acids. The germline gives CDR1 MDHEN, CDR2 SYDVKM. V lost 5 bases and J lost 6, with 16 bases in between. Here the CDR3 reads CASSTHSGADEKLFF. CDR3 in DNA: TGTGCCAGCAGTACACACTCAGGGGCAGATGAAAAACTGTTTTTT.

V usage is TRBV10-3 and J usage is TRBJ1-5, with D possibly being TRBD1 (6 bases). The CDR3 runs to 13 residues. Germline-derived CDR1 and CDR2 are ENHRY and SYGVKD. Trimming cost V 10 bases and J 6 bases, with 16 bases left between them. The CDR3: CATRRGLGQPQHF. As DNA, the CDR3 is TGTGCCACGAGGCGGGGGCTAGGTCAGCCCCAGCATTTT.

The chain links TRBV11-2 to TRBJ1-2; D is perhaps TRBD1 (6 bases). The CDR3 has 13 residues. The V and J ends lost 1 base and 7 bases respectively, with 10 bases between them. Germline V gene lookup returns CDR1 SGHAT and CDR2 FQNNGV. The CDR3 DNA sequence: TGTGCCAGCAGCTTAGTGGGGGCGGGTGGCTACACCTTC. Translation: CASSLVGAGGYTF. The full variable domain, rest sourced from reference TRBV11-2 and TRBJ1-2, is EAGVAQSPRYKIIEKRQSVAFWCNPISGHATLYWYQQILGQGPKLLIQFQNNGVVDDSQLPKDRFSAERLKGVDSTLKIQPAKLEDSAVYLCASSLVGAGGYTFGSGTRLTVV.

The chain carries TRBV19 and TRBJ2-3, with unresolved D. The CDR3 sequence is 15 residues long. Trimming removed 5 bases from V and 0 bases from J, with 12 bases in between. The germline V gene has CDR1 LNHDA and CDR2 SQIVND (reference sequence). CDR3 nucleotide sequence: TGTGCCAGTAGTGTAAACCTGGACAGCACAGATACGCAGTATTTT. Protein: CASSVNLDSTDTQYF.

The V call is TRBV27, the J call TRBJ1-4; D might be TRBD1 (5 bases). This CDR3 has 14 amino acids. Per germline, CDR1 MNHEY and CDR2 SMNVEV (reference sequence). The V end was cut by 9 bases, the J end by 1 base, with 12 bases between. CDR3 nucleotide sequence: TGTGCCAGTAGAGGGGCTATAACTAATGAAAAACTGTTTTTT. It codes for CASRGAITNEKLFF. Drawing the rest from reference TRBV27 and TRBJ1-4, the complete variable domain is EAQVTQNPRYLITVTGKKLTVTCSQNMNHEYMSWYRQDPGLGLRQIYYSMNVEVTDKGDVPEGYKVSRKEKRNFPLILESPSPNQTSLYFCASRGAITNEKLFFGSGTQLSVL.

V and J are TRBV10-2 and TRBJ2-5, with 12 bases matching TRBD2. CDR1 and CDR2 (germline): WSHSY, SAAADI. The CDR3 is made up of 15 amino acids. Trimming cost V 4 bases and J 4 bases; bases outside gene matches: 4. The CDR3 bases are TGCGCCAGCAGTGTGACTAGCGGGAGCCGAGAGACCCAGTACTTC. Encoded protein: CASSVTSGSRETQYF.

The chain uses TRBV2 and TRBJ1-4; 10 nucleotides align to TRBD1. Germline V gene lookup returns CDR1 SNHLY and CDR2 FYNNEI. CDR3 length: 16 amino acids. J lost 12 bases, V lost 3 bases, and 13 bases had no gene match. CDR3 in amino acids: CASSETDRGLPPELFF. CDR3 DNA sequence: TGTGCCAGCAGTGAGACAGACAGGGGGCTTCCCCCCGAACTGTTTTTT. Filled out from reference TRBV2 and TRBJ1-4, the complete variable domain reads EPEVTQTPSHQVTQMGQEVILRCVPISNHLYFYWYRQILGQKVEFLVSFYNNEISEKSEIFDDQFSVERPDGSNFTLKIRSTKLEDSAMYFCASSETDRGLPPELFFGSGTQLSVL.

The V call is TRBV18, the J call TRBJ2-7; D is uncertain. V was cut by 2 bases and J by 0 bases, with 11 bases left in between. The germline V gene encodes CDR1 KGHSH and CDR2 LQKENI. This CDR3 contains 15 residues. The CDR3 here is CASSPTDVGSYEQYF. As DNA, the CDR3 is TGTGCCAGCTCACCAACGGACGTTGGCTCCTACGAGCAGTACTTC. The full variable domain, completed using reference TRBV18 and TRBJ2-7, is NAGVMQNPRHLVRRRGQEARLRCSPMKGHSHVYWYRQLPEEGLKFMVYLQKENIIDESGMPKERFSAEFPKEGPSILRIQQVVRGDSAAYFCASSPTDVGSYEQYFGPGTRLTVT.

The chain couples TRBV4-1 to TRBJ2-7; 7 bases agree with TRBD2. The CDR3 totals 18 residues. Per the germline V gene, CDR1 is MGHRA and CDR2 is YSYEKL. V was clipped by 3 bases and J by 3 bases; unmatched bases: 17. The CDR3 DNA reads as TGCGCCAGCAGCCAGACCCTTCATATGGGGGAGGGCCTCTACGAGCAGTACTTC. This gives the protein CASSQTLHMGEGLYEQYF.

This chain joins TRBV11-2 and TRBJ1-2; D is uncertain. Germline V lookup: CDR1 SGHAT, CDR2 FQNNGV. The CDR3 runs to 12 residues. The V end lost 2 bases, the J end lost 8 bases, and 9 bases lay between the germline ends. CDR3 amino acids: CASSLSGVGYTF. CDR3 nucleotide sequence: TGTGCCAGCAGCTTATCTGGGGTAGGCTACACCTTC.

This clone was detected once. The chain's CDR3 is CASSLTGGRGPQHF. DNA of the CDR3: TGCGCCAGCAGCTTGACAGGGGGCCGAGGGCCCCAGCATTTT. The chain employs TRBV5-1 and TRBJ1-5; 9 bases map to TRBD1. Germline CDR1 SGHRS, CDR2 YFSETQ. This CDR3 contains 14 residues. The V gene end was trimmed by 1 base and the J gene end by 9 bases; junction bases not matched to a gene: 5.

The V gene is TRBV2, the J gene TRBJ1-1; D is possibly TRBD1 (5 bases). The V end was cut by 3 bases, the J end by 1 base, with 12 bases between. The germline V gene encodes CDR1 SNHLY and CDR2 FYNNEI. The CDR3 spans 15 residues. CDR3 sequence reads: CASSEVGGENTEAFF. In DNA, the CDR3 is TGTGCCAGCAGTGAGGTCGGGGGGGAGAACACTGAAGCTTTCTTT.

The chain joins TRBV5-5 to TRBJ2-1; D tentatively fits TRBD1 or TRBD2 (5 bases each). Looked up from germline, CDR1 is SGHKS and CDR2 is YYEKEE (reference sequence). The V end lost 2 bases, the J end lost 8 bases, and 17 bases lay between the germline ends. The CDR3 length is 15 residues. In DNA form, the CDR3 reads TGTGCCAGCAGCTTTTGGCAGAGGGGTATCGATGAGCAGTTCTTC. This gives the protein CASSFWQRGIDEQFF.

The CDR3 region is CASSIVGYQETQYF. The CDR3 nucleotides are TGTGCCAGTAGTATAGTCGGGTACCAAGAGACCCAGTACTTC. This chain joins TRBV19 and TRBJ2-5; unclear D gene. There are 14 residues in the CDR3. The V end was cut by 1 base, the J end by 0 bases, with 6 bases between. The V gene's germline CDR1 is LNHDA and CDR2 SQIVND (reference sequence). Full variable domain (rest looked up from reference TRBV19 and TRBJ2-5): DGGITQSPKYLFRKEGQNVTLSCEQNLNHDAMYWYRQDPGQGLRLIYYSQIVNDFQKGDIAEGYSVSREKKESFPLTVTSAQKNPTAFYLCASSIVGYQETQYFGPGTRLLVL.

The V and J genes are TRBV5-8 and TRBJ1-4, with D unclear. Trimming left V 0 bases short and J 2 bases short, with 5 bases between. The CDR3 has 14 amino acids. Germline CDR1 is SGHTS and CDR2 is YDEGEE. The CDR3 region is CASSLAETNEKLFF. The CDR3 nucleotides are TGTGCCAGCAGCTTGGCAGAGACTAATGAAAAACTGTTTTTT.

This clone was picked up one time. The gene calls are TRBV11-1 and TRBJ1-5; 7 nucleotides agree with TRBD1. The CDR3 sequence is 16 residues long. Germline V lookup: CDR1 SGHAT, CDR2 FQDESV (reference sequence). V shed 5 bases, J shed 1 base, and the junction held 8 bases outside the gene matches. This chain's CDR3 is CASSQTGAVSNQPQHF. CDR3 DNA sequence: TGTGCCAGCAGCCAAACAGGGGCGGTCAGCAATCAGCCCCAGCATTTT.

V usage is TRBV5-1 and J usage is TRBJ2-1; the D is unclear. V was clipped by 0 bases and J by 3 bases, with 10 bases between them. This CDR3 has 15 residues. Germline assignment: CDR1 SGHRS and CDR2 YFSETQ. CDR3 sequence: CASSLAGMDYNEQFF. CDR3 DNA: TGCGCCAGCAGCTTGGCAGGAATGGACTACAATGAGCAGTTCTTC.

The chain uses TRBV7-9 and TRBJ2-7; TRBD1 matches 8 bases. Per the germline V gene, CDR1 is SEHNR and CDR2 is FQNEAQ (reference sequence). This CDR3 region has 16 residues. After removal of 3 bases from V and 2 bases from J, the junction contained 9 bases not matched to a gene. The CDR3 region is CASSFPRTGTTYEQYF. In DNA, the CDR3 is TGTGCCAGCAGCTTCCCACGGACAGGGACAACCTACGAGCAGTACTTC.

The DNA for the CDR3 is TGTGCCAGCAGTCCCCCGGACAGGGCGATCAACACCGGGGAGCTGTTTTTT. Its translation is CASSPPDRAINTGELFF. The chain joins TRBV27 to TRBJ2-2; 8 nucleotides agree with TRBD1. This CDR3 has 17 residues. CDR1 and CDR2 from the germline V gene are MNHEY and SMNVEV (reference sequence). With V trimmed by 5 bases and J by 2 bases, 10 bases remained unmatched.